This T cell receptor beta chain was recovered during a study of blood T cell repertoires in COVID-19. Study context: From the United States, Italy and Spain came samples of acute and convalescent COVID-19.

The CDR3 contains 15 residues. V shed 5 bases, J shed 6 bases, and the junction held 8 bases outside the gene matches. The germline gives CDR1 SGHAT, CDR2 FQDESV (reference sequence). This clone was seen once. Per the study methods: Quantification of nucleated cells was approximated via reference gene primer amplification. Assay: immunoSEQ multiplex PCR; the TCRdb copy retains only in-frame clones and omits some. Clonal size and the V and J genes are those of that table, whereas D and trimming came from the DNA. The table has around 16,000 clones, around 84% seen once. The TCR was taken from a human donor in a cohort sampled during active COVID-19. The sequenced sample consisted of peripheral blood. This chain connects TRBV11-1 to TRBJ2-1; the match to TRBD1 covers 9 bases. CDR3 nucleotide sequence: TGTGCCAGCAGCCGGGACAGGGCAAGAGGCAATGAGCAGTTCTTC. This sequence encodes CASSRDRARGNEQFF. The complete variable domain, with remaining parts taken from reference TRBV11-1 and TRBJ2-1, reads EAEVAQSPRYKITEKSQAVAFWCDPISGHATLYWYRQILGQGPELLVQFQDESVVDDSQLPKDRFSAERLKGVDSTLKIQPAELGDSAMYLCASSRDRARGNEQFFGPGTRLTVL.